One sample yielded the 8 T cell receptor beta chains listed below, sequenced in a study of cytomegalovirus exposure and HLA in healthy donors. PCR primers comprised 60 Vbeta and 13 Jbeta primers. Method: immunoSEQ multiplex PCR; TCRdb's copy keeps in-frame clones and lacks some. The sample holds 130,000 or so clones, roughly 72% seen once. Sequenced: PBMCs. The receptors come from a man aged 40-49 years in good health and CMV-seronegative.

This chain joins TRBV29-1 and TRBJ2-5; the match to TRBD1 covers 7 bases. J was trimmed by 4 bases and V by 0 bases; bases with no gene match: 17. Germline CDR1 SQVTM, CDR2 ANQGSEA. The CDR3 sequence is 18 residues long. CDR3 in amino acids: CSVEDPGTDRAVGETQYF. The CDR3 DNA is TGCAGCGTTGAAGATCCGGGGACCGACAGGGCCGTGGGAGAGACCCAGTACTTC.

DNA for the CDR3: TGTGCCAGCAGTTTTATGATGGGACAGGGTATAAACACCATATATTTT. Amino acids: CASSFMMGQGINTIYF. The chain employs TRBV11-2 and TRBJ1-3, with TRBD1 matching 9 bases. There are 16 residues in the CDR3. The germline V gene has CDR1 SGHAT and CDR2 FQNNGV. V trimming: 6 bases; J trimming: 6 bases; junction bases outside the gene matches: 12. Combining the CDR3 with reference TRBV11-2 and TRBJ1-3 gives the whole variable domain EAGVAQSPRYKIIEKRQSVAFWCNPISGHATLYWYQQILGQGPKLLIQFQNNGVVDDSQLPKDRFSAERLKGVDSTLKIQPAKLEDSAVYLCASSFMMGQGINTIYFGEGSWLTVV.

This clone was seen a handful of times. The V call is TRBV5-6, the J call TRBJ2-1; 7 bases align to TRBD1. The trim removed 0 bases at V and 4 bases at J, leaving 4 bases unmatched. This CDR3 has 15 amino acids. Germline V CDR1 and CDR2: SGHDT, YYEEEE. CDR3 sequence: CASSLGQGVYNEQFF. The DNA for the CDR3 is TGTGCCAGCAGCTTGGGACAGGGAGTATACAATGAGCAGTTCTTC.

This clone was observed a few times. The chain employs TRBV28 and TRBJ2-7; the match to TRBD1 covers 11 bases. The ends lost 6 bases at V and 2 bases at J; junction bases unmatched: 6. The CDR3 is made up of 15 amino acids. CDR1 and CDR2 from the germline V gene are MDHEN and SYDVKM. The CDR3 region has the DNA TGTGCCAGCAGCCGACCGGGACAGGGGGCCTACGAGCAGTACTTC. Amino acid sequence: CASSRPGQGAYEQYF.

This clone was found a few times. The chain has TRBV27 and TRBJ2-7, with 8 bases matching TRBD2. With V trimmed by 9 bases and J by 4 bases, 20 bases remained unmatched. Germline CDR1 and CDR2: MNHEY and SMNVEV (reference sequence). The CDR3 length is 17 residues. The CDR3 loop is CARPTTSEPTYGYEQYF. The CDR3, as DNA: TGTGCCAGACCCACGACTAGCGAGCCCACTTACGGATACGAGCAGTACTTC.

CDR3 loop: CASSYGRGFDTQYF. The CDR3 region has the DNA TGTGCCAGCAGTTACGGGCGGGGGTTTGATACGCAGTATTTT. The V gene is TRBV6-6, the J gene TRBJ2-3, with 7 positions matching TRBD2. V dropped 2 bases and J dropped 6; count of bases not matched to a gene: 5. The CDR3 runs 14 residues. Per the germline V gene, CDR1 is MNHNY and CDR2 is SVGAGI (reference sequence).

The V call is TRBV10-1, the J call TRBJ2-1; D remains unclear. Germline values: CDR1 WNHNN, CDR2 SYGVQD (reference sequence). V was pared by 8 bases and J by 3 bases, with 23 bases between. The CDR3 covers 17 residues. CDR3 nucleotide sequence: TGCGCCAGCCCCGAGCGCGTTCGGATTATGGTCTACAATGAGCAGTTCTTC. Translating it yields CASPERVRIMVYNEQFF.

The chain links TRBV6-5 to TRBJ2-7; 8 bases line up with TRBD1. Germline trimming cut 0 bases from V and 2 bases from J; bases unmatched to any gene: 3. Germline assignment: CDR1 MNHEY and CDR2 SVGAGI. The CDR3 is made up of 15 amino acids. CDR3 coding DNA: TGTGCCAGCAGTTACTCCGACAGGGGCGCCTACGAGCAGTACTTC. Translation: CASSYSDRGAYEQYF.